The 9 T cell receptor beta chains given below trace back to one sample, sequenced in a study of cytomegalovirus exposure and HLA in healthy donors. Vbeta (60) and Jbeta (13) primers were used in the PCR. The table came from immunoSEQ multiplex PCR; TCRdb's copy has only in-frame clones and leaves some out. The data contain 150,000 or so clones, approximately 82% of them singletons. Sequencing input: PBMCs. The receptor set was obtained from a man younger than 30 in good health and CMV-seropositive.

The rearrangement joins TRBV11-2 to TRBJ2-7, with 9 bases matching TRBD2. Per the germline V gene, CDR1 is SGHAT and CDR2 is FQNNGV. CDR3 length: 15 amino acids. V trimming: 5 bases; J trimming: 3 bases; junction bases outside the gene matches: 8. CDR3 protein: CASSRGASGVYEQYF. As DNA, the CDR3 is TGTGCCAGCAGCCGGGGGGCTAGCGGGGTCTACGAGCAGTACTTC.

This rearrangement joins TRBV7-6 to TRBJ2-7, with 10 bases fitting TRBD1. The CDR3 extends over 16 amino acids. Trimming removed 5 bases from V and 1 base from J; junction bases left unmatched: 8. CDR1 and CDR2 (germline): SGHVS, FNYEAQ. In DNA, the CDR3 is TGTGCCAGCAGCCCACTGACAGGGGGCGCTTCCTACGAGCAGTACTTC. Protein product: CASSPLTGGASYEQYF. The full variable domain, with the rest looked up from reference TRBV7-6 and TRBJ2-7, is GAGVSQSPRYKVTKRGQDVALRCDPISGHVSLYWYRQALGQGPEFLTYFNYEAQQDKSGLPNDRFSAERPEGSISTLTIQRTEQRDSAMYRCASSPLTGGASYEQYFGPGTRLTVT.

J is TRBJ2-3 and V is TRBV6-5, with a weak D call TRBD2 (6 bases). CDR3 length: 14 amino acids. Trimming took 2 bases from V and 4 from J, leaving 10 bases between them. CDR1 MNHEY and CDR2 SVGAGI come from the germline V gene. The CDR3 DNA is TGTGCCAGCAGTTACATGCGGGGCGCAGATACGCAGTATTTT. Amino acids: CASSYMRGADTQYF.

The chain employs TRBV28 and TRBJ2-1; 10 bases match TRBD2. The CDR3 sequence is 11 residues long. With V trimmed by 5 bases and J by 14 bases, 3 bases remained unmatched. Germline values: CDR1 MDHEN, CDR2 SYDVKM. The DNA for the CDR3 is TGTGCCAGCAGTCGGACTAGCGGTGAGTTCTTC. Amino acid sequence: CASSRTSGEFF.

Here the CDR3 reads CATYRGERNEQYF. CDR3 coding DNA: TGTGCCACCTATCGCGGGGAGCGCAACGAGCAGTACTTC. This rearrangement joins TRBV28 to TRBJ2-7, with a possible D match to TRBD2 (6 bases). The CDR3 runs to 13 residues. Germline-derived CDR1 and CDR2 are MDHEN and SYDVKM. With 10 bases removed from V and 5 bases from J, the gap between germline ends came to 18 bases.

The gene calls are TRBV11-2 and TRBJ2-7, with 11 bases matching TRBD2. Trimming removed 5 bases from V and 6 bases from J; junction bases left unmatched: 9. Germline V lookup: CDR1 SGHAT, CDR2 FQNNGV. The CDR3 loop spans 15 amino acids. The CDR3, as DNA: TGTGCCAGCAGCATCACGACGACTAGCGGGACCGAGCAGTACTTC. Amino acids: CASSITTTSGTEQYF.

This chain joins TRBV27 and TRBJ2-5; D is possibly TRBD2 (5 bases). Per germline, CDR1 MNHEY and CDR2 SMNVEV (reference sequence). The CDR3 consists of 15 residues. V gave up 2 bases and J gave up 2 bases, with 12 bases separating them. The CDR3 spells CASSLISGPQETQYF. CDR3 DNA sequence: TGTGCCAGCAGTTTAATAAGCGGACCGCAAGAGACCCAGTACTTC.

The chain uses TRBV6-6 and TRBJ1-6; TRBD1 aligns across 10 bases. Germline lookup yields CDR1 MNHNY and CDR2 SVGAGI (reference sequence). The CDR3 contains 15 residues. With V trimmed by 7 bases and J by 7 bases, 7 bases remained unmatched. The DNA of the CDR3 is TGTGCCAGCACCCACCTGGGACAGGGGAATTCACCCCTCCACTTT. Protein sequence: CASTHLGQGNSPLHF.

The V gene is TRBV11-3, the J gene TRBJ2-1; 15 nucleotides match TRBD2. Germline CDR1 SGHNT, CDR2 YENEEA. This CDR3 is 20 amino acids long. V lost 5 bases to trimming and J lost 0 bases; unmatched junction nucleotides: 11. CDR3 residues: CASSHGLAGGGDGSYNEQFF. The CDR3 region has the DNA TGTGCCAGCAGCCACGGACTAGCGGGAGGGGGAGACGGCTCCTACAATGAGCAGTTCTTC.